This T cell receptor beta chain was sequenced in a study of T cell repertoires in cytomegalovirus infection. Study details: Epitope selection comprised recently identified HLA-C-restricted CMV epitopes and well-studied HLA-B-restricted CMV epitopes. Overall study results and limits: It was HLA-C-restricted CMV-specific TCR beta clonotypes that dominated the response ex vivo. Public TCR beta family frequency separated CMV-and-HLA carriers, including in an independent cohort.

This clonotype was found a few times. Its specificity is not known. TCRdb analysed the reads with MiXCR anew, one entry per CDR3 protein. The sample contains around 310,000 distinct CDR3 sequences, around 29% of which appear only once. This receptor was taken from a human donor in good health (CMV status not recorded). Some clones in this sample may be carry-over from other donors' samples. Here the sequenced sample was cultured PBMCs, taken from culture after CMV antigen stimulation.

The CDR3 here is CASSLRGSTSTDTQYF. CDR3 bases: TGTGCCAGCAGCCTCAGAGGATCAACTAGCACAGATACGCAGTATTTT. The chain recombines TRBV6-4 with TRBJ2-3; D call uncertain. The germline V gene encodes CDR1 MRHNA and CDR2 SNTAGT. V lost 6 bases, J lost 0 bases, and 16 bases lay in between. There are 16 residues in the CDR3.